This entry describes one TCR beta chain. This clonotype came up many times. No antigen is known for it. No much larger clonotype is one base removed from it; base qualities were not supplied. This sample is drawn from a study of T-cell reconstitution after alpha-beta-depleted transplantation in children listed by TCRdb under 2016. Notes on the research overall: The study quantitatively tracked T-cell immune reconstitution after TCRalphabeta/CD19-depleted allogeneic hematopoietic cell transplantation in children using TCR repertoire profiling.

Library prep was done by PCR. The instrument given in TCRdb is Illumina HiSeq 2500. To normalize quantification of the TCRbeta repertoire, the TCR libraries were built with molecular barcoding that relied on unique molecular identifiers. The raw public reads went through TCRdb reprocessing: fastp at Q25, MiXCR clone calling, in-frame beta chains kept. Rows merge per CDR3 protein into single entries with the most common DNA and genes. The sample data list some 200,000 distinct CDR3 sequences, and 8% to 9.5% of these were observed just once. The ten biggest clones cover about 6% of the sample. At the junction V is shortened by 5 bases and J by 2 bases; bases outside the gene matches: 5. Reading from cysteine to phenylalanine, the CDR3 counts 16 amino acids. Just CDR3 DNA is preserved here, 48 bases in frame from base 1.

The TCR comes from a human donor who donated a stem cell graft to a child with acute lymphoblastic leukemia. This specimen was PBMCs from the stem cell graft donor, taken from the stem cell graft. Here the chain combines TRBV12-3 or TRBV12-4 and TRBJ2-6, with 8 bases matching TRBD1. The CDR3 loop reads CASSVPGGAGANVLTF. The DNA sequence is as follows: TGTGCCAGCAGTGTCCCAGGGGGCGCTGGGGCCAACGTCCTGACTTTC.